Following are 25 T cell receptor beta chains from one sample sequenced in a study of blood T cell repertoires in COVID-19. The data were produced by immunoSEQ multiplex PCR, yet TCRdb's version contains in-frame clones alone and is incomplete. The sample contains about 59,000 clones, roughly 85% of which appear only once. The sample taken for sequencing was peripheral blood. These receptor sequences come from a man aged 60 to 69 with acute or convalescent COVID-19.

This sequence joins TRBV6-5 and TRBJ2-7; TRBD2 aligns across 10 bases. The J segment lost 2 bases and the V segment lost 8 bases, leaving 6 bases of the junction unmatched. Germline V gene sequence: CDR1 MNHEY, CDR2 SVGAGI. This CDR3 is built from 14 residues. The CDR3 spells CASDLSGRTYEQYF. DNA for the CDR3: TGTGCCAGCGATCTTAGCGGGAGGACCTACGAGCAGTACTTC.

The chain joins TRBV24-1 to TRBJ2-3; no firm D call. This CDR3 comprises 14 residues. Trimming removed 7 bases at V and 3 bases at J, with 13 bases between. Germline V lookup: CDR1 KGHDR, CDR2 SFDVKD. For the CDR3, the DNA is TGTGCCACCAGCACGGTTCTCGGGACAGATACGCAGTATTTT. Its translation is CATSTVLGTDTQYF.

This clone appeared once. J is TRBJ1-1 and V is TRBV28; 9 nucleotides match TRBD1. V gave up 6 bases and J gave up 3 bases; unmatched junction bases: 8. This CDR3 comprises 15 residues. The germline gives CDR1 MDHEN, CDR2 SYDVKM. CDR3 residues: CASRTGGFQDTEAFF. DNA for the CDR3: TGTGCCAGCAGGACAGGGGGATTTCAGGACACTGAAGCTTTCTTT.

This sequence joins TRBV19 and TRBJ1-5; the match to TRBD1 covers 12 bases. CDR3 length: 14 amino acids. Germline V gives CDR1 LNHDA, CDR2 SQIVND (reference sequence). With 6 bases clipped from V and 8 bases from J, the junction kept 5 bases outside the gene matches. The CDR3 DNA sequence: TGTGCCAGTAGAACCGGGACAGGGGGCGAGCCCCAGCATTTT. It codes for CASRTGTGGEPQHF.

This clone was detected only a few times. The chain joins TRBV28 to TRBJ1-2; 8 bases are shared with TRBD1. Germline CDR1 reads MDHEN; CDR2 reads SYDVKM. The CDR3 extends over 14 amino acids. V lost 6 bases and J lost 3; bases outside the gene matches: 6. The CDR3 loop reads CASSSMTGDYGYTF. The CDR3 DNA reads TGTGCCAGCAGCTCTATGACAGGGGACTATGGCTACACCTTC.

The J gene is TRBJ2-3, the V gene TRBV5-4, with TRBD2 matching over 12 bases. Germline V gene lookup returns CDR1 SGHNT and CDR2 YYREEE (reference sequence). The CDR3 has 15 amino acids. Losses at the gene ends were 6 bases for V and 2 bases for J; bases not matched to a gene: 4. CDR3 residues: CASTRTSGDTDTQYF. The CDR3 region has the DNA TGTGCCAGCACCCGGACTAGCGGGGACACAGATACGCAGTATTTT.

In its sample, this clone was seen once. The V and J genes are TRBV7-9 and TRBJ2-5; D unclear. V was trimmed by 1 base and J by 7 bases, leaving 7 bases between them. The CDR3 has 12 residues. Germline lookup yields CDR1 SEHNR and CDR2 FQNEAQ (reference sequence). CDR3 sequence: CASSLVTVTQYF. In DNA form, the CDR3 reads TGTGCCAGCAGCTTAGTTACAGTGACCCAGTACTTC.

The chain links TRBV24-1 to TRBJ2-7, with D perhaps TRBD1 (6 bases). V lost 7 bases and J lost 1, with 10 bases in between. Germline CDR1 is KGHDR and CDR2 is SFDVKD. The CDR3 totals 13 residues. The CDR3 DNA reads TGTGCCACCAGCGATCAGGGGTCCTACGAGCAGTACTTC. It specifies CATSDQGSYEQYF.

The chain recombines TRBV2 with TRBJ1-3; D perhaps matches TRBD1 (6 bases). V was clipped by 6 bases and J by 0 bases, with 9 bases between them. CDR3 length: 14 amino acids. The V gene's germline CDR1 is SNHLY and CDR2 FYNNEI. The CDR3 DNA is TGTGCCAGCAGCAGACAGGTCTCTGGAAACACCATATATTTT. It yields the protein CASSRQVSGNTIYF.

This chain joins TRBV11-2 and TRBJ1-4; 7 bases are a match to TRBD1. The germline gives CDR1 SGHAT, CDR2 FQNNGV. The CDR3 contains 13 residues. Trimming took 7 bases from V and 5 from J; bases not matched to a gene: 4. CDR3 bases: TGTGCCAGCAAAGACAGGGCAAATGAAAAACTGTTTTTT. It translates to CASKDRANEKLFF. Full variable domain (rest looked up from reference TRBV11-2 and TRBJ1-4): EAGVAQSPRYKIIEKRQSVAFWCNPISGHATLYWYQQILGQGPKLLIQFQNNGVVDDSQLPKDRFSAERLKGVDSTLKIQPAKLEDSAVYLCASKDRANEKLFFGSGTQLSVL.

CDR3 nucleotides: TGTGCCAGCAGGGCAGATACGAACACCGGGGAGCTGTTTTTT. Translated, it gives CASRADTNTGELFF. V usage is TRBV2 and J usage is TRBJ2-2, with D uncertain. Germline V gene sequence: CDR1 SNHLY, CDR2 FYNNEI. V was trimmed by 6 bases and J by 0 bases, leaving 8 bases between them. The CDR3 covers 14 residues.

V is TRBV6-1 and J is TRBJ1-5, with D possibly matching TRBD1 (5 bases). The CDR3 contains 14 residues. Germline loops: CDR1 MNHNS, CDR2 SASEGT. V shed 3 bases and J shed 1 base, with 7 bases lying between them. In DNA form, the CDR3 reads TGTGCCAGCAGTGAGGGACTGAGCAATCAGCCCCAGCATTTT. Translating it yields CASSEGLSNQPQHF.

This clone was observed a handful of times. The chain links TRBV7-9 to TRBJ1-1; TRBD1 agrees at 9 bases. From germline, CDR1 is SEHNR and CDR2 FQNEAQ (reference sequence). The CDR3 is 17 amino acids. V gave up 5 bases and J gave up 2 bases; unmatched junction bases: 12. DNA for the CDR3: TGTGCCAGCAGCCCCCTGTGGACAGGGGTTGTCAACACTGAAGCTTTCTTT. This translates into CASSPLWTGVVNTEAFF.

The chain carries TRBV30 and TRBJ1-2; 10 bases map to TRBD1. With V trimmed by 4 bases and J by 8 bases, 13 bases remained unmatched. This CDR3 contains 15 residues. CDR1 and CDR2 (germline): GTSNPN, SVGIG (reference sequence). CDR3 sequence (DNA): TGTGCCTGGAATCAAGGACAGGGGGAGATTCGAGGCTACACCTTC. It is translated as CAWNQGQGEIRGYTF.

CDR3 DNA sequence: TGTGCCAGCAGTGAAGTAGGGGCGGACACTGAAGCTTTCTTT. It is translated as CASSEVGADTEAFF. J is TRBJ1-1 and V is TRBV6-1, with D maybe TRBD1 (5 bases). V lost 1 base and J 3 bases, leaving 9 bases between the germline ends. Per germline, CDR1 MNHNS and CDR2 SASEGT. This CDR3 comprises 14 residues.

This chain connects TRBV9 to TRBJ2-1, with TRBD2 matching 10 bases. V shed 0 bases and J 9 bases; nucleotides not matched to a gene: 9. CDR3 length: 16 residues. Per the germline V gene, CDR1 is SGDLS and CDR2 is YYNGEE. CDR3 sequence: CASSVASASGSVEQFF. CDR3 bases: TGTGCCAGCAGCGTAGCGTCGGCTAGCGGGAGTGTTGAGCAGTTCTTC.

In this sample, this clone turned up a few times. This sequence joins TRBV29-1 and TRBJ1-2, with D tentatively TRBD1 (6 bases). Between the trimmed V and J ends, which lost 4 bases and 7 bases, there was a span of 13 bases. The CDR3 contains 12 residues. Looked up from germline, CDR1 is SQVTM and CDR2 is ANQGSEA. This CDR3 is CSVGNREGGYTF. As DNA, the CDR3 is TGCAGCGTTGGGAACAGGGAGGGTGGCTACACCTTC.

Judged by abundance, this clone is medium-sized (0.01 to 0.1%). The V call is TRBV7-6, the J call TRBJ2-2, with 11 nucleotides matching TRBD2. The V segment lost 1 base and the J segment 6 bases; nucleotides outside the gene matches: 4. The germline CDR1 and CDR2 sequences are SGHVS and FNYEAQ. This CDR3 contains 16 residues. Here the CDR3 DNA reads TGTGCCAGCAGCTTAGAACTAGCGGGAGCAGCCGGGGAGCTGTTTTTT. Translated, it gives CASSLELAGAAGELFF.

The DNA of the CDR3 is TGTGCCAGCAGCCCCCCGGTCCTCAATGAGCAGTTCTTC. Residues: CASSPPVLNEQFF. The chain has TRBV28 and TRBJ2-1; D remains ambiguous. Per the germline V gene, CDR1 is MDHEN and CDR2 is SYDVKM. CDR3 length: 13 amino acids. Trimming left V 6 bases short and J 6 bases short, with 12 bases between.

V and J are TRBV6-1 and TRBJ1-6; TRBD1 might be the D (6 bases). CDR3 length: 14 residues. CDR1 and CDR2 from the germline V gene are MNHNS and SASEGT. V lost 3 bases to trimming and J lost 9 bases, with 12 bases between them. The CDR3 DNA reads TGTGCCAGCAGTGACAGGGGTAGGGCTTCACCCCTCCACTTT. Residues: CASSDRGRASPLHF.

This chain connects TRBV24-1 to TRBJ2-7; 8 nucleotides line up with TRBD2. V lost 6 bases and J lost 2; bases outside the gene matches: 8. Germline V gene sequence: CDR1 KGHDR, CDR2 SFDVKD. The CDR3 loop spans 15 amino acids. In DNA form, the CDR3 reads TGTGCCACCAGTTCCACCACAGCGGGAGCCTACGAGCAGTACTTC. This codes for CATSSTTAGAYEQYF.

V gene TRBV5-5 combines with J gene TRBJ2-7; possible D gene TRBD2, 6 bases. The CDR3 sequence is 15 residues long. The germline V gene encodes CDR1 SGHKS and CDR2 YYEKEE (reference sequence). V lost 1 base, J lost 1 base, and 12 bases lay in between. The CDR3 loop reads CASSLWLASSYEQYF. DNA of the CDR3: TGTGCCAGCAGCTTGTGGCTAGCGAGTTCCTACGAGCAGTACTTC.

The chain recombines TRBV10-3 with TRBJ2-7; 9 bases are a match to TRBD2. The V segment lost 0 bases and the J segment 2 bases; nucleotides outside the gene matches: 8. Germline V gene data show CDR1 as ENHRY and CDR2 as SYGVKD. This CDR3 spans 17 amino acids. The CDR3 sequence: CAISESRLGGRAYEQYF. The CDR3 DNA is TGTGCCATCAGTGAGTCGCGGCTGGGCGGGAGGGCCTACGAGCAGTACTTC.

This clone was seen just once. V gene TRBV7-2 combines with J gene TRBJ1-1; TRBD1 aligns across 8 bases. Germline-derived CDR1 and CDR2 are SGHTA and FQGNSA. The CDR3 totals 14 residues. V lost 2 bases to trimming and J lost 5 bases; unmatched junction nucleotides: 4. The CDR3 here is CASSLQGAGTEAFF. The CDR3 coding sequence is TGTGCCAGCAGCTTACAGGGGGCAGGGACTGAAGCTTTCTTT. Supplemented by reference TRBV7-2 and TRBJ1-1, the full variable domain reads GAGVSQSPSNKVTEKGKDVELRCDPISGHTALYWYRQSLGQGLEFLIYFQGNSAPDKSGLPSDRFSAERTGGSVSTLTIQRTQQEDSAVYLCASSLQGAGTEAFFGQGTRLTVV.

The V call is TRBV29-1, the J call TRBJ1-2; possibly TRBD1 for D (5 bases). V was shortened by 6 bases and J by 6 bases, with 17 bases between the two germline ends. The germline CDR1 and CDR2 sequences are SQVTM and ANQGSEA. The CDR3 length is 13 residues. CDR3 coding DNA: TGCAGCGTGGGCGTGGACACGATGGATGGCTACACCTTC. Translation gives CSVGVDTMDGYTF.